The 5 T cell receptor beta chains below were found in one sample sequenced in a study of cytomegalovirus exposure and HLA in healthy donors. PCR employed 60 Vbeta and 13 Jbeta primers. Produced via immunoSEQ multiplex PCR; TCRdb's table is partial and in-frame only. The data show 95,000 to 150,000 clones, with around 63% seen just once and 9% to 10% held by the top ten. The sequenced material came from PBMCs. These receptors originate from a man aged 35 to 55 in good health and CMV-seropositive.

The V gene is TRBV15, the J gene TRBJ1-4; 7 nucleotides align to TRBD1. V shed 4 bases, J shed 4 bases, and the junction held 6 bases outside the gene matches. Germline V gene lookup returns CDR1 LNHNV and CDR2 YYDKDF (reference sequence). The CDR3 consists of 15 residues. CDR3 DNA sequence: TGTGCCACCAGCACTTGGACAGGCCTTAATGAAAAACTGTTTTTT. This encodes CATSTWTGLNEKLFF.

The chain is built from TRBV13 and TRBJ2-7; D is uncertain. V lost 2 bases, J lost 6 bases, and 8 bases lay in between. Germline V lookup: CDR1 PRHDT, CDR2 FYEKMQ (reference sequence). This CDR3 is 12 amino acids long. The CDR3 bases are TGTGCCAGCAGCTTATTTCTCAGCGAGCAGTACTTC. Its translation is CASSLFLSEQYF.

The chain combines TRBV13 with TRBJ1-1; no clear D. The CDR3 sequence is 14 residues long. Trimming removed 6 bases from V and 3 bases from J, with 14 bases in between. Germline CDR1 is PRHDT and CDR2 is FYEKMQ (reference sequence). This CDR3 reads CASRNSLWDTEAFF. The DNA for the CDR3 is TGTGCCAGCAGGAACAGCCTATGGGACACTGAAGCTTTCTTT.

The genes are TRBV7-9 and TRBJ1-4; no reliable D call. CDR1 and CDR2 (germline): SEHNR, FQNEAQ (reference sequence). Trimming stripped 3 bases from V and 1 base from J, with 6 bases between. This CDR3 is built from 14 residues. Here the CDR3 reads CASSFTVTNEKLFF. In nucleotides, the CDR3 is TGTGCCAGCAGCTTCACAGTAACTAATGAAAAACTGTTTTTT.

This clone was recorded a few times. This chain links TRBV7-8 with TRBJ2-3; 9 bases are a match to TRBD1. This CDR3 spans 14 amino acids. V was pared by 7 bases and J by 5 bases, with 7 bases of the junction left unmatched. CDR1 and CDR2 from the germline V gene are SGHVS and FQNEAQ. CDR3 sequence: CASTGQGLKDTQYF. The CDR3 DNA is TGTGCCAGCACGGGACAGGGATTGAAAGATACGCAGTATTTT.